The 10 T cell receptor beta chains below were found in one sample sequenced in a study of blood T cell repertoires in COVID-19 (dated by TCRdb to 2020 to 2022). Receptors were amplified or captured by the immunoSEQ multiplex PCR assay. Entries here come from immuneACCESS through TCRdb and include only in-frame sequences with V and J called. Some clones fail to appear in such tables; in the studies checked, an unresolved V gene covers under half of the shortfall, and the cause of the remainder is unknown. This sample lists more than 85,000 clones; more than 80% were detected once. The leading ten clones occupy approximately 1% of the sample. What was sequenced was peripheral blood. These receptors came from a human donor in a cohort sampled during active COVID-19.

In nucleotides, the CDR3 is TGTGCCACCAGTGACCTCGACAGTCCCGGCACCGGGGAGCTGTTTTTT. Translating it yields CATSDLDSPGTGELFF. The J gene is TRBJ2-2, the V gene TRBV24-1; D might be TRBD1 (5 bases). The V and J ends lost 4 bases and 4 bases respectively, with 15 bases between them. Germline V gene lookup returns CDR1 KGHDR and CDR2 SFDVKD. CDR3 length equals 16 residues.

The CDR3 protein is CASSDRLRDSNSPLHF. CDR3 sequence (DNA): TGTGCCAGCAGCGACCGACTACGGGACTCGAATTCACCCCTCCACTTT. The chain has TRBV9 and TRBJ1-6; the D gene is possibly TRBD1 (5 bases). The CDR3 is 16 residues long. V was clipped by 3 bases and J by 7 bases, with 17 bases between them. CDR1 is SGDLS, CDR2 YYNGEE, per germline.

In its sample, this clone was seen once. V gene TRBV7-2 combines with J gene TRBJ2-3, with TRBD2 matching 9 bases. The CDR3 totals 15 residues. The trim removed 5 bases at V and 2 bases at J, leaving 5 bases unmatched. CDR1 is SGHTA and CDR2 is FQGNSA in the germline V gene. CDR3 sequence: CASSPLAGNTDTQYF. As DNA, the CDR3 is TGTGCCAGCAGCCCCCTAGCGGGGAACACAGATACGCAGTATTTT. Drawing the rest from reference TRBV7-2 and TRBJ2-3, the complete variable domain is GAGVSQSPSNKVTEKGKDVELRCDPISGHTALYWYRQSLGQGLEFLIYFQGNSAPDKSGLPSDRFSAERTGGSVSTLTIQRTQQEDSAVYLCASSPLAGNTDTQYFGPGTRLTVL.

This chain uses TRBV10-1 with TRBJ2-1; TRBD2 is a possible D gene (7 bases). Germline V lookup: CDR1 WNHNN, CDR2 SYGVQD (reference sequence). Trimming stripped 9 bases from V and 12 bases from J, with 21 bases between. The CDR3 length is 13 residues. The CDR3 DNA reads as TGCGCCAGGGGGGGGGCTAGCGCGAAGGGGCAGTTCTTC. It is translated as CARGGASAKGQFF.

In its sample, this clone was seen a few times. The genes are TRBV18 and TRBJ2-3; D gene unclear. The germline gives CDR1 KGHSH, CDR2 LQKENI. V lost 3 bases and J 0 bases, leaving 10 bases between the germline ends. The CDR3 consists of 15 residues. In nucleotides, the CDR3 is TGTGCCAGCTCACCGGCACAGACCAGCACAGATACGCAGTATTTT. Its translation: CASSPAQTSTDTQYF.

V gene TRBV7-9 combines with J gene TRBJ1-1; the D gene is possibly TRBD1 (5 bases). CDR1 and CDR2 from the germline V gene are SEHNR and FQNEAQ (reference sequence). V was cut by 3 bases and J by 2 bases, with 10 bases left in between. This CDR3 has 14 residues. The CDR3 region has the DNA TGTGCCAGCAGCTTCCCGGGGGGAAACACTGAAGCTTTCTTT. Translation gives CASSFPGGNTEAFF. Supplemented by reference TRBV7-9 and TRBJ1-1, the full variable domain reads DTGVSQNPRHKITKRGQNVTFRCDPISEHNRLYWYRQTLGQGPEFLTYFQNEAQLEKSRLLSDRFSAERPKGSFSTLEIQRTEQGDSAMYLCASSFPGGNTEAFFGQGTRLTVV.

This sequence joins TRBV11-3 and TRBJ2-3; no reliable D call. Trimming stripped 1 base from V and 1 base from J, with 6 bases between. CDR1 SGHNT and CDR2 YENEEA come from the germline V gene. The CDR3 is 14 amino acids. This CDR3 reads CASSLVSGTDTQYF. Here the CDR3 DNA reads TGTGCCAGCAGCTTAGTTAGTGGCACAGATACGCAGTATTTT.

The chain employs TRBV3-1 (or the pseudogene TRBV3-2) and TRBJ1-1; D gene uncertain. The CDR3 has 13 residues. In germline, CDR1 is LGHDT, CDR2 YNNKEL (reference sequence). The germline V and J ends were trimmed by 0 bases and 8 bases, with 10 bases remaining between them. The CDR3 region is CASSQEVLREAFF. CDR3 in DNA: TGTGCCAGCAGCCAAGAGGTCCTACGGGAAGCTTTCTTT.

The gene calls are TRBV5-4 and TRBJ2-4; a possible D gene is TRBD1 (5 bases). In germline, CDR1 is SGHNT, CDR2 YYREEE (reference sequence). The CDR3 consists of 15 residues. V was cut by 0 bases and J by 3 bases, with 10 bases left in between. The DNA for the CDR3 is TGTGCCAGCAGCTTGGATCAGGGAAGCAAAAACATTCAGTACTTC. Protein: CASSLDQGSKNIQYF.

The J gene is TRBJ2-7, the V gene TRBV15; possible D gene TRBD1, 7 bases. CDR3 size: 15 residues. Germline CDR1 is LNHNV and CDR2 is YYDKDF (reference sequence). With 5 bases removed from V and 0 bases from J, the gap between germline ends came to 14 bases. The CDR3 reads CATSRGQDYSYEQYF. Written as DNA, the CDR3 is TGTGCCACCAGCCGTGGACAGGACTACTCCTACGAGCAGTACTTC.